The sequence of this T cell receptor beta chain was determined in a study of blood T cell repertoires in COVID-19. Study-wide context: COVID-19 samples, acute and convalescent, were from the United States, Italy and Spain.

Measured with immunoSEQ multiplex PCR; TCRdb has only the in-frame clones, and not every one. The sample consists of about 200,000 clones, around four fifths of them appearing once. Trimming removed 7 bases from V and 1 base from J, with 15 bases in between. The CDR3 has 14 residues. In germline, CDR1 is SQVTM, CDR2 ANQGSEA. Patients in Seattle were enrolled during active infection, then followed longitudinally. This clone appeared a few times. The genes are TRBV29-1 and TRBJ2-3; maybe TRBD1 (6 bases). This TCR was recovered from a man aged 55 to 70 with COVID-19, enrolled during active disease. Source material: peripheral blood. The CDR3 nucleotides read TGCAGCGGCGGGCAGGGGAGTCGCACAGATACGCAGTATTTT. Protein: CSGGQGSRTDTQYF.